The 15 T cell receptor beta chains presented below share a single source sample, sequenced in a study of identical twins. TCRdb passed the 5' RACE reads through MiXCR, listing each CDR3 protein once. Of 400,000 to 550,000 distinct CDR3 sequences listed, more than 13% are singletons. These data also formed part of another study, on yellow fever vaccine responses in identical twins.

What was sequenced was CD4+ T cells sorted from blood. These receptors were taken from a woman aged 18-29 years in good health.

The genes are TRBV7-3 and TRBJ2-2; a possible D gene is TRBD2 (6 bases). V was trimmed by 2 bases and J by 4 bases, leaving 11 bases between them. Germline V gene lookup returns CDR1 SGHTA and CDR2 FQGTGA. The CDR3 spans 15 residues. CDR3 bases: TGTGCCAGCAGCTTATTTGGGGGGAGCACCGGGGAGCTGTTTTTT. As protein: CASSLFGGSTGELFF.

This clonotype was detected a few times. This rearrangement joins TRBV15 to TRBJ2-3; 14 nucleotides align to TRBD2. CDR3 length: 21 residues. Trimming at V came to 2 bases and at J to 0 bases, leaving 13 bases not matched to a gene. Germline V lookup: CDR1 LNHNV, CDR2 YYDKDF (reference sequence). This chain's CDR3 is CATSRLGTSGRISPSTDTQYF. CDR3 nucleotide sequence: TGTGCCACCAGCAGACTCGGGACTAGCGGGAGAATTTCTCCTAGCACAGATACGCAGTATTTT.

The table lists this clonotype with many counts. CDR3 bases: TGTGCCAGCAGTTTAGGCCCCCTCGATACGCAGTATTTT. It codes for CASSLGPLDTQYF. V and J are TRBV12-3 or TRBV12-4 and TRBJ2-3; D not resolved. The CDR3 spans 13 residues. Between the trimmed V and J ends, which lost 1 base and 6 bases, there was a span of 8 bases.

The chain couples TRBV20-1 to TRBJ2-7, with 16 positions matching TRBD2. V gave up 6 bases and J gave up 6 bases; unmatched junction bases: 11. CDR1 is DFQATT, CDR2 SNEGSKA, per germline (reference sequence). The length of the CDR3 is 16 residues. The CDR3 coding sequence is TGCAGTGCCAGCTTGGGACTAGCGGGGGGGCAGGGCGAGCAGTACTTC. As protein: CSASLGLAGGQGEQYF.

This clonotype was seen repeatedly, ten times or more. The chain recombines TRBV12-3 or TRBV12-4 with TRBJ2-7; unclear D gene. This CDR3 contains 11 residues. V lost 6 bases and J lost 3, with 6 bases in between. The CDR3 reads CASSRGYEQYF. The CDR3 DNA follows: TGTGCCAGCAGCCGAGGCTACGAGCAGTACTTC.

This clonotype was picked up many times. The gene calls are TRBV7-2 and TRBJ1-3; D perhaps matches TRBD1 (5 bases). CDR1 is SGHTA, CDR2 FQGNSA, per germline. The CDR3 extends over 15 amino acids. Trimming cost V 5 bases and J 0 bases, with 11 bases left between them. The CDR3 DNA reads TGTGCCAGCAGCCTCCGACAGTTCTCTGGAAACACCATATATTTT. It is translated as CASSLRQFSGNTIYF.

This clonotype came up a few times. V usage is TRBV7-9 and J usage is TRBJ1-4; no clear D. Trimming pared 1 base from V and 0 bases from J, leaving 9 bases between. The CDR3 has 16 residues. The germline V gene has CDR1 SEHNR and CDR2 FQNEAQ (reference sequence). CDR3 nucleotides: TGTGCCAGCAGCTTAGAAGGACGGACAACTAATGAAAAACTGTTTTTT. This translates into CASSLEGRTTNEKLFF.

The chain recombines TRBV20-1 with TRBJ2-5; a weak D match, TRBD1 (5 bases). This CDR3 region has 15 residues. Germline V gives CDR1 DFQATT, CDR2 SNEGSKA (reference sequence). V was cut by 1 base and J by 4 bases, with 16 bases left in between. DNA of the CDR3: TGCAGTGCTAGAGGCCTCAGGGAAGGGCCAGAGACCCAGTACTTC. Its protein product is CSARGLREGPETQYF.

This clonotype has more than one count but fewer than ten. This chain links TRBV7-6 with TRBJ2-1; 9 bases match TRBD1. Germline V gives CDR1 SGHVS, CDR2 FNYEAQ. CDR3 size: 16 residues. The trim removed 6 bases at V and 6 bases at J, leaving 12 bases unmatched. The CDR3 DNA follows: TGTGCCAGCAGAAAAACGACAGGGGGGGGGATCAATGAGCAGTTCTTC. Protein sequence: CASRKTTGGGINEQFF.

This clonotype was found many times. This rearrangement joins TRBV12-3 or TRBV12-4 to TRBJ2-3, with 13 bases lining up with TRBD2. V lost 3 bases, J lost 3 bases, and 3 bases stayed unmatched. The CDR3 length is 16 residues. CDR3 coding DNA: TGTGCCAGCAGTTTCGGGACTAGCGGGGATACAGATACGCAGTATTTT. Its protein product is CASSFGTSGDTDTQYF.

This chain links TRBV20-1 with TRBJ1-6; TRBD1 is a possible D gene (5 bases). There are 14 residues in the CDR3. V gave up 4 bases and J gave up 10 bases, with 17 bases separating them. Germline V gene lookup returns CDR1 DFQATT and CDR2 SNEGSKA (reference sequence). The CDR3 nucleotides read TGCAGTGCTATTGAGAGGAGGGGTCCCTCACCCCTCCACTTT. It translates to CSAIERRGPSPLHF.

The chain employs TRBV7-9 and TRBJ1-2; 12 bases fit TRBD1. The V segment lost 4 bases and the J segment 8 bases; nucleotides outside the gene matches: 8. The CDR3 runs 15 residues. The germline V gene encodes CDR1 SEHNR and CDR2 FQNEAQ (reference sequence). The CDR3 reads CASSSAGQGAEGYTF. The CDR3 nucleotides are TGTGCCAGCAGCTCCGCGGGACAGGGGGCGGAAGGCTACACCTTC.

In this sample, this clonotype turned up many times. This chain joins TRBV11-2 and TRBJ2-3; D uncertain. The CDR3 is 12 residues long. Trimming pared 5 bases from V and 4 bases from J, leaving 7 bases between. From germline, CDR1 is SGHAT and CDR2 FQNNGV. The CDR3 region is CASSRRPDTQYF. As DNA, the CDR3 is TGTGCCAGCAGCCGAAGGCCAGATACGCAGTATTTT.

This sequence joins TRBV6-1 and TRBJ1-6; 7 bases match TRBD1. Germline V gene data show CDR1 as MNHNS and CDR2 as SASEGT. With 8 bases clipped from V and 6 bases from J, the junction kept 7 bases outside the gene matches. The CDR3 is 14 residues long. CDR3 sequence reads: CASGQVTGNSPLHF. For the CDR3, the DNA is TGTGCCAGCGGACAGGTCACGGGTAATTCACCCCTCCACTTT.

This clonotype has a handful of counts. This chain connects TRBV5-6 to TRBJ1-2; D is undetermined. This CDR3 has 11 amino acids. V lost 2 bases and J 8 bases, leaving 7 bases between the germline ends. Germline V CDR1 and CDR2: SGHDT, YYEEEE. CDR3 sequence reads: CASSFEGGYTF. The CDR3 DNA follows: TGTGCCAGCAGCTTTGAGGGAGGCTACACCTTC.